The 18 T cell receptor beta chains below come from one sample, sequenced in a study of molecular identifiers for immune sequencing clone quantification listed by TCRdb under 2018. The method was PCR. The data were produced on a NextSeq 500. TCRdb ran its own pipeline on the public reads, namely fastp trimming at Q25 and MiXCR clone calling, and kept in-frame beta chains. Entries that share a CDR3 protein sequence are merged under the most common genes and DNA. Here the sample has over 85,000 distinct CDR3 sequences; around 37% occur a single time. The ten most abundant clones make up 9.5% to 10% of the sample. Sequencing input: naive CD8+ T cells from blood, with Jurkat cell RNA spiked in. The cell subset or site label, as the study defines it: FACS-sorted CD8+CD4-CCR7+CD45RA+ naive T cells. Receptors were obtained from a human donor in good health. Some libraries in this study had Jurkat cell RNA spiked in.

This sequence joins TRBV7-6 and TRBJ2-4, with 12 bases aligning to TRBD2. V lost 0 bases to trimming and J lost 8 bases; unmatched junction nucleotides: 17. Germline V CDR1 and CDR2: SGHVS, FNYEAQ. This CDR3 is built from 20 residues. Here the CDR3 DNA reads TGTGCCAGCAGCTTAGCGCCTAGAGACAGACTAGCGGGAGCGGGCTACATTCAGTACTTC. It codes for CASSLAPRDRLAGAGYIQYF.

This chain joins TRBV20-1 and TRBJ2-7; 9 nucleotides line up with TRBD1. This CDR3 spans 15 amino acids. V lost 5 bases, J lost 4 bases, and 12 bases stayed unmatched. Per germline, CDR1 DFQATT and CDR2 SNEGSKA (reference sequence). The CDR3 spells CSAEGQGLASYEQYF. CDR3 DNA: TGCAGTGCTGAGGGACAGGGCCTAGCGTCTTACGAGCAGTACTTC.

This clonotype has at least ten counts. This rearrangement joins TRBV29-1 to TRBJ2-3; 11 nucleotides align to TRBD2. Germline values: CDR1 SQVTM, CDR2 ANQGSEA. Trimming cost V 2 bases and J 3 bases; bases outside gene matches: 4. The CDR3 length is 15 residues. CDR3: CSVERRLAGTDTQYF. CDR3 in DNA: TGCAGCGTTGAAAGAAGACTAGCGGGAACAGATACGCAGTATTTT.

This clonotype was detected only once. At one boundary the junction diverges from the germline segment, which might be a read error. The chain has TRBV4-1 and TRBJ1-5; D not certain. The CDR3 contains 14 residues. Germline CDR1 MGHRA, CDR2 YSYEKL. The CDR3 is CASSQERSNQPQQF. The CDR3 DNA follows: TGCGCCAGCAGCCAAGAGCGGAGCAATCAGCCCCAGCAATTT.

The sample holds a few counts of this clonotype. Written as DNA, the CDR3 is TGTGCCAGCAGTTACTACCCCAGCTCCTACGAGCAGTACTTC. Its protein is CASSYYPSSYEQYF. This sequence joins TRBV6-6 and TRBJ2-7, with D unresolved. This CDR3 has 14 residues. V was shortened by 1 base and J by 0 bases, with 7 bases between the two germline ends. Germline V lookup: CDR1 MNHNY, CDR2 SVGAGI (reference sequence).

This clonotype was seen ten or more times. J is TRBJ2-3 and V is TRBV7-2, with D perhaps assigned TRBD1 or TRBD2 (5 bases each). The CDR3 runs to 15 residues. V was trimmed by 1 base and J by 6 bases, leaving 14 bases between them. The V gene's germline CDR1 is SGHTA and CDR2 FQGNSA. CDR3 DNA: TGTGCCAGCAGCTTAGACGCAGGGTGGAGGGATACGCAGTATTTT. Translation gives CASSLDAGWRDTQYF.

DNA for the CDR3: TGTGCCAGTGGTTCAGGGAAGGAGCAGTTCTTC. It translates to CASGSGKEQFF. The rearrangement uses TRBV19 and TRBJ2-1, with D possibly matching TRBD1 (5 bases). The length of the CDR3 is 11 residues. Germline assignment: CDR1 LNHDA and CDR2 SQIVND (reference sequence). V lost 8 bases and J 10 bases, leaving 12 bases between the germline ends.

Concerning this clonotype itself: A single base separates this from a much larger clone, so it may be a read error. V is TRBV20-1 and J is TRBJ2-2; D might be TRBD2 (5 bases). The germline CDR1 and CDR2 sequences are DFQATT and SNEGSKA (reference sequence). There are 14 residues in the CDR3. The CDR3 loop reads CSATGRTNTGELIF. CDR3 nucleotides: TGCAGTGCCACCGGACGGACGAACACCGGGGAGCTGATTTTT.

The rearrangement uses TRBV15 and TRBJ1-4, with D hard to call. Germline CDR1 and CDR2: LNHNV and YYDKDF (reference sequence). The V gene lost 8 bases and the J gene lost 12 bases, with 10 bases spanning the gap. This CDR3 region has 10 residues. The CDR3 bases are TGTGCCACCGGGAGCCGAGAACTGTTTTTT. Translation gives CATGSRELFF.

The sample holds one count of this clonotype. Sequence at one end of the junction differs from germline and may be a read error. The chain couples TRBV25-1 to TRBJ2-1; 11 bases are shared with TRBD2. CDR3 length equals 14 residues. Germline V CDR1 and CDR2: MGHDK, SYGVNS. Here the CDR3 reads CASRPGLADNEHFF. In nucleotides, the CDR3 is TGTGCCAGCCGTCCGGGACTAGCGGACAATGAGCATTTCTTC.

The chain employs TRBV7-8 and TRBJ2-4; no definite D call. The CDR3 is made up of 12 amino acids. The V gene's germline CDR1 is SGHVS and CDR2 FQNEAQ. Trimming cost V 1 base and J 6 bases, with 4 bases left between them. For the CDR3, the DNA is TGTGCCAGCAGCTTAGAACCAAACATTCAGTACTTC. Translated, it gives CASSLEPNIQYF.

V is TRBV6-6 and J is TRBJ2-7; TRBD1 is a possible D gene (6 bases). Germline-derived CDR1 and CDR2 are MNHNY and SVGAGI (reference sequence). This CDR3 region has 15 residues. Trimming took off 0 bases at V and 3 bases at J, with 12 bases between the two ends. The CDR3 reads CASSYSSQGHYEQYF. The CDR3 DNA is TGTGCCAGCAGTTACTCGAGTCAGGGGCACTACGAGCAGTACTTC.

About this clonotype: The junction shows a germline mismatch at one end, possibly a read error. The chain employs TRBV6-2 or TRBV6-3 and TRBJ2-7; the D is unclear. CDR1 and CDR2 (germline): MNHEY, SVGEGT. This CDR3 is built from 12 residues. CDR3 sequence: CASSRRTYEQYF. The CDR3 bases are TGTGCCAGCAGTAGACGGACCTACGAGCAGTACTTT.

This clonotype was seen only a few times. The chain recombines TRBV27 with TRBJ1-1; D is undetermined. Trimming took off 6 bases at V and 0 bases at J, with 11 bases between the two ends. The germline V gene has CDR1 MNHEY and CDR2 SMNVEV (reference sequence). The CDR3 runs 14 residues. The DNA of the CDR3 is TGTGCCAGCAGGTACAACCCTATGAACACTGAAGCTTTCTTT. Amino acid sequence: CASRYNPMNTEAFF.

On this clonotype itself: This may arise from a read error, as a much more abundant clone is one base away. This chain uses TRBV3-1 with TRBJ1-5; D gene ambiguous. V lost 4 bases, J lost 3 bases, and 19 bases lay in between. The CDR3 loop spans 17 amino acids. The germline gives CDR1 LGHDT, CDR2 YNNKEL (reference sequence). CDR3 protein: CASSLDSPVRNNQPQHF. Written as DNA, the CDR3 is TGTGCCAGCAGCCTAGATTCGCCGGTGAGGAACAATCAGCCCCAGCATTTT.

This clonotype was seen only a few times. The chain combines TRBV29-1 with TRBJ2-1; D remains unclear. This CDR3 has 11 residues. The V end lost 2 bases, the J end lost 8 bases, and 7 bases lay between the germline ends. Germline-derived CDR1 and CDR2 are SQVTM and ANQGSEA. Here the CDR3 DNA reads TGCAGCGTTGAACTCAGATATGAGCAGTTCTTC. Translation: CSVELRYEQFF.

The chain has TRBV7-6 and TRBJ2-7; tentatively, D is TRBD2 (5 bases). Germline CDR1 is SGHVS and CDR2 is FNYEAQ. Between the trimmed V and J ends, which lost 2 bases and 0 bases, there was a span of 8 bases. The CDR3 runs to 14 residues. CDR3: CASSLFGNSYEQYF. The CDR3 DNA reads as TGTGCCAGCAGCTTATTCGGGAACTCCTACGAGCAGTACTTC.

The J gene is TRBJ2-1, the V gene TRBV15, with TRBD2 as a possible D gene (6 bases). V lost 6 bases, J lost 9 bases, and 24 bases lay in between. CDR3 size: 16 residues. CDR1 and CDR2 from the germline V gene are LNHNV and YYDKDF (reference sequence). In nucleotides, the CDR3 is TGTGCCACCAGACCTGTCTGGACTAATGAGGGCGGTGAGCAGTTCTTC. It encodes CATRPVWTNEGGEQFF. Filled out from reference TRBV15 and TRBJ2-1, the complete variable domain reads DAMVIQNPRYQVTQFGKPVTLSCSQTLNHNVMYWYQQKSSQAPKLLFHYYDKDFNNEADTPDNFQSRRPNTSFCFLDIRSPGLGDTAMYLCATRPVWTNEGGEQFFGPGTRLTVL.